Below are 19 T cell receptor beta chains sequenced from a single sample in a study of T cell clonotyping in hematopoietic cell transplantation. Time point noted: recipient sample about 28 days before transplant, after cytoreduction. TCRdb keeps only in-frame clones here, not all; method: immunoSEQ multiplex PCR. The sample carries some 16,000 clones, approximately 93% recorded once. This specimen consisted of peripheral blood mononuclear cells, obtained before stem cell transplant. The receptors were sampled from a young man with biphenotypic leukemia. Some clones in this sample may be carry-over from other donors' samples.

CDR3 residues: CASSHHSSGANVLTF. The CDR3 DNA reads TGTGCCAGCAGTCATCACAGCTCTGGGGCCAACGTCCTGACTTTC. The chain combines TRBV7-9 with TRBJ2-6; D gene ambiguous. The CDR3 has 15 residues. Per the germline V gene, CDR1 is SEHNR and CDR2 is FQNEAQ (reference sequence). Trimming removed 6 bases at V and 0 bases at J, with 9 bases between.

The rearrangement joins TRBV28 to TRBJ2-7, with TRBD2 identical over 9 bases. The CDR3 runs 17 residues. V lost 5 bases and J lost 0; bases outside the gene matches: 11. Germline V gene lookup returns CDR1 MDHEN and CDR2 SYDVKM. This chain's CDR3 is CASSGPLPRGGSYEQYF. The CDR3 region has the DNA TGTGCCAGCAGTGGCCCACTTCCGCGGGGGGGCTCCTACGAGCAGTACTTC.

As DNA, the CDR3 is TGTGCCAGTTATAGGACAGATATTGACAATCAGCCCCAGCATTTT. Translation gives CASYRTDIDNQPQHF. The chain has TRBV19 and TRBJ1-5; maybe TRBD1 (6 bases). This CDR3 has 15 residues. The germline V gene encodes CDR1 LNHDA and CDR2 SQIVND (reference sequence). The V end lost 8 bases, the J end lost 3 bases, and 17 bases lay between the germline ends.

The chain uses TRBV29-1 and TRBJ1-2; 9 bases align to TRBD1. Germline-derived CDR1 and CDR2 are SQVTM and ANQGSEA. The length of the CDR3 is 11 residues. The junction had 5 bases not matched to a gene; V was cut back by 7 bases and J by 8 bases. The chain's CDR3 is CSAGQGRGYTF. CDR3 DNA sequence: TGCAGCGCGGGACAGGGAAGGGGCTACACCTTC.

CDR3 in DNA: TGTGCCATCGCCTCCTCCGGGGCCGTTAACACTGAAGCTTTCTTT. Its translation is CAIASSGAVNTEAFF. The chain joins TRBV27 to TRBJ1-1, with D possibly TRBD1 on 5 matching bases. Germline CDR1 is MNHEY and CDR2 is SMNVEV (reference sequence). This CDR3 has 15 residues. Trimming pared 10 bases from V and 2 bases from J, leaving 20 bases between.

The chain links TRBV4-1 to TRBJ2-3, with 10 bases fitting TRBD2. The CDR3 length is 16 residues. Germline CDR1 reads MGHRA; CDR2 reads YSYEKL. V was pared by 0 bases and J by 6 bases, with 6 bases of the junction left unmatched. The DNA for the CDR3 is TGCGCCAGCAGCCAAGAGATAGCGGGGGGACCTGATACGCAGTATTTT. Its protein product is CASSQEIAGGPDTQYF.

The V and J genes are TRBV6-5 and TRBJ2-3; no clear D. This CDR3 contains 16 residues. Germline V gene sequence: CDR1 MNHEY, CDR2 SVGAGI. The germline V and J ends were trimmed by 0 bases and 2 bases, with 12 bases remaining between them. CDR3 nucleotides: TGTGCCAGCAGTTACTCAGTGGAAAAGATCACAGATACGCAGTATTTT. Residues: CASSYSVEKITDTQYF.

The chain carries TRBV7-2 and TRBJ2-1; D possibly corresponds to TRBD2 (6 bases). V was trimmed by 4 bases and J by 5 bases, leaving 12 bases between them. Germline CDR1 is SGHTA and CDR2 is FQGNSA. The CDR3 totals 14 residues. The CDR3 here is CASSSGTFNNEQFF. The CDR3 DNA sequence: TGTGCCAGCAGCTCCGGGACTTTTAACAATGAGCAGTTCTTC.

The V call is TRBV5-6, the J call TRBJ1-2; D not resolved. The germline V and J ends were trimmed by 2 bases and 4 bases, with 6 bases remaining between them. This CDR3 has 12 residues. Germline assignment: CDR1 SGHDT and CDR2 YYEEEE. CDR3 residues: CASSFARYGYTF. CDR3 in DNA: TGTGCCAGCAGCTTCGCCCGCTATGGCTACACCTTC.

A single count supports this clone. The chain employs TRBV6-5 and TRBJ2-7; TRBD1 agrees at 7 bases. V lost 6 bases, J lost 9 bases, and 14 bases stayed unmatched. The CDR3 covers 14 residues. Germline CDR1 MNHEY, CDR2 SVGAGI. The CDR3 sequence: CASRRTGTARRQYF. As DNA, the CDR3 is TGTGCCAGCAGACGTACCGGGACAGCGCGTCGGCAGTACTTC.

The rearrangement uses TRBV6-6 and TRBJ2-7; D call uncertain. Germline values: CDR1 MNHNY, CDR2 SVGAGI (reference sequence). The CDR3 length is 12 residues. The V and J ends lost 2 bases and 0 bases respectively, with 2 bases between them. The CDR3 bases are TGTGCCAGCAGTTACACCTCCTACGAGCAGTACTTC. It yields the protein CASSYTSYEQYF.

The V gene is TRBV6-5, the J gene TRBJ2-5; 7 bases agree with TRBD1. Germline CDR1 is MNHEY and CDR2 is SVGAGI. This CDR3 has 14 amino acids. V was clipped by 4 bases and J by 3 bases; unmatched bases: 5. CDR3 sequence: CASSSLDREETQYF. In nucleotides, the CDR3 is TGTGCCAGCAGTTCCTTAGACAGGGAAGAGACCCAGTACTTC.

This rearrangement joins TRBV7-9 to TRBJ2-6; no definite D call. The CDR3 has 13 residues. CDR1 is SEHNR, CDR2 FQNEAQ, per germline (reference sequence). Trimming shortened V by 7 bases and J by 2 bases, and 6 bases separated the two germline ends. The CDR3 sequence: CASIYTGANVLTF. In DNA, the CDR3 is TGTGCCAGCATCTACACTGGGGCCAACGTCCTGACTTTC.

The V gene is TRBV30, the J gene TRBJ2-3, with unresolved D. The V and J ends lost 0 bases and 6 bases respectively, with 16 bases between them. Germline V gene lookup returns CDR1 GTSNPN and CDR2 SVGIG (reference sequence). CDR3 length: 15 amino acids. The CDR3 is CAWSVTVTPGDTQYF. CDR3 DNA: TGTGCCTGGAGTGTAACAGTTACCCCTGGGGATACGCAGTATTTT. The full variable domain, with the rest looked up from reference TRBV30 and TRBJ2-3, is SQTIHQWPATLVQPVGSPLSLECTVEGTSNPNLYWYRQAAGRGLQLLFYSVGIGQISSEVPQNLSASRPQDRQFILSSKKLLLSDSGFYLCAWSVTVTPGDTQYFGPGTRLTVL.

The chain joins TRBV6-5 to TRBJ1-1; 9 positions match TRBD1. This CDR3 comprises 15 residues. Losses at the gene ends were 6 bases for V and 5 bases for J; bases not matched to a gene: 10. Germline V gene data show CDR1 as MNHEY and CDR2 as SVGAGI. CDR3 residues: CASRLSQGARTEAFF. The CDR3 DNA follows: TGTGCCAGCAGACTTTCACAGGGGGCGCGAACTGAAGCTTTCTTT.

This sequence joins TRBV25-1 and TRBJ1-2, with 7 bases aligning to TRBD1. Germline CDR1 reads MGHDK; CDR2 reads SYGVNS. Trimming took 4 bases from V and 2 from J; bases not matched to a gene: 4. The CDR3 is 14 residues long. The DNA of the CDR3 is TGTGCCAGCAGTGCACAGGGGAAAAACTATGGCTACACCTTC. Residues: CASSAQGKNYGYTF.

The V gene is TRBV6-1, the J gene TRBJ2-1, with unresolved D. The germline V gene encodes CDR1 MNHNS and CDR2 SASEGT. CDR3 length equals 12 residues. V was trimmed by 4 bases and J by 8 bases, leaving 9 bases between them. CDR3 sequence: CASSVWVDEQFF. CDR3 DNA sequence: TGTGCCAGCAGTGTCTGGGTCGATGAGCAGTTCTTC.

The V and J genes are TRBV7-2 and TRBJ2-7; D may correspond to TRBD1 or TRBD2 (5 bases each). V was pared by 7 bases and J by 2 bases, with 12 bases between. This CDR3 comprises 13 residues. CDR1 and CDR2 from the germline V gene are SGHTA and FQGNSA. As DNA, the CDR3 is TGTGCCAGCACCAGGGTCGGGACCTACGAGCAGTACTTC. This encodes CASTRVGTYEQYF. Based on the CDR3 plus reference TRBV7-2 and TRBJ2-7, the full variable domain is GAGVSQSPSNKVTEKGKDVELRCDPISGHTALYWYRQSLGQGLEFLIYFQGNSAPDKSGLPSDRFSAERTGGSVSTLTIQRTQQEDSAVYLCASTRVGTYEQYFGPGTRLTVT.

The V call is TRBV9, the J call TRBJ2-5; D remains ambiguous. The germline CDR1 and CDR2 sequences are SGDLS and YYNGEE. Trimming shortened V by 3 bases and J by 4 bases, and 7 bases separated the two germline ends. There are 12 residues in the CDR3. This CDR3 is CASSGVAETQYF. Here the CDR3 DNA reads TGTGCCAGCAGCGGGGTAGCAGAGACCCAGTACTTC. Full variable domain (outside the CDR3, taken from reference TRBV9 and TRBJ2-5): DSGVTQTPKHLITATGQRVTLRCSPRSGDLSVYWYQQSLDQGLQFLIQYYNGEERAKGNILERFSAQQFPDLHSELNLSSLELGDSALYFCASSGVAETQYFGPGTRLLVL.